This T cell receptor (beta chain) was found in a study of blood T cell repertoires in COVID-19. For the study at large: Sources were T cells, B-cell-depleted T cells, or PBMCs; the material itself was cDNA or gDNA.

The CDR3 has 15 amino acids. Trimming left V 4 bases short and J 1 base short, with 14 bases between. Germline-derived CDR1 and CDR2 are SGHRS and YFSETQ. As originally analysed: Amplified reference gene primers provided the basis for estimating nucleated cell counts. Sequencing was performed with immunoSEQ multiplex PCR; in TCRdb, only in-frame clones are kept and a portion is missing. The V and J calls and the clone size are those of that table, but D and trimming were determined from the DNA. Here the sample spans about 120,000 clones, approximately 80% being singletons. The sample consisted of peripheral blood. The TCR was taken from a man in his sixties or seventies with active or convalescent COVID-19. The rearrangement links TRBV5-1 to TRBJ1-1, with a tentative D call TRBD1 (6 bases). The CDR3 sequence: CASSLMGQRNTEAFF. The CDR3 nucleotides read TGCGCCAGCAGCCTCATGGGACAAAGGAACACTGAAGCTTTCTTT.